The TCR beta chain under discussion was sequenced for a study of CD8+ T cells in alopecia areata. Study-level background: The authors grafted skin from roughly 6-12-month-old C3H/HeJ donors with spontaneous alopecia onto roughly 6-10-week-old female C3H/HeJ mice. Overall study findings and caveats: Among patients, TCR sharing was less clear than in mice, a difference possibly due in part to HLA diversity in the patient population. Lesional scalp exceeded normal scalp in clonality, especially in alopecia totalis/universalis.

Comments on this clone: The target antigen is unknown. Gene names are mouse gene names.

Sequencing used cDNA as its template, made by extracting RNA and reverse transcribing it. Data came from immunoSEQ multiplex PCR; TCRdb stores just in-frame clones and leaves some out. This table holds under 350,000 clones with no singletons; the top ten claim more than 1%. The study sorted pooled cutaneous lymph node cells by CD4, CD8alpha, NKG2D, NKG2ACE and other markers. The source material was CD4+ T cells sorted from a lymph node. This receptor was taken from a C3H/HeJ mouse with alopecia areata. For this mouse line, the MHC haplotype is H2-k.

The part of the CDR3 DNA that was read is TGTGCCAGCAGTGGGGGGGACAGGGTCTATGCT. Residues: CASSGGDRVYA. The whole CDR3 protein reads CASSGGDRVYAEQFF. The rearrangement links TRBV13-1 to TRBJ2-1; 9 bases align to TRBD1. The CDR3 is cut off 4 residues early in the read; its end comes from the germline J gene. J lost 3 bases, V lost 3 bases, and 4 bases had no gene match. The CDR3 spans 15 residues. The germline gives CDR1 NSHNY, CDR2 SYGAGN.